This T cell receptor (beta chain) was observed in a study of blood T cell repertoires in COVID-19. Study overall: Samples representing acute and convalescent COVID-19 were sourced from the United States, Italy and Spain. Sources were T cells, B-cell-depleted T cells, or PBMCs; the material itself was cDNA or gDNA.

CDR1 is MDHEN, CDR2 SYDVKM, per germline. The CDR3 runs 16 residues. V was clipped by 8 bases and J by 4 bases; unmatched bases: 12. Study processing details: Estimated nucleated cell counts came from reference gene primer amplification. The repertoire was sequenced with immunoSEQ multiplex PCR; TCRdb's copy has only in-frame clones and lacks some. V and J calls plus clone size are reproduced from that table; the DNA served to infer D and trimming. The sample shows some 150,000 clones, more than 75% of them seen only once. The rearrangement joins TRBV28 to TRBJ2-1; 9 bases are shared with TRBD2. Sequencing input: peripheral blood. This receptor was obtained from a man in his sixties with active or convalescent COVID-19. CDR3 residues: CASGPLLAGLYNEQFF. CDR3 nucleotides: TGTGCCAGCGGTCCCTTGCTAGCGGGACTTTACAATGAGCAGTTCTTC.